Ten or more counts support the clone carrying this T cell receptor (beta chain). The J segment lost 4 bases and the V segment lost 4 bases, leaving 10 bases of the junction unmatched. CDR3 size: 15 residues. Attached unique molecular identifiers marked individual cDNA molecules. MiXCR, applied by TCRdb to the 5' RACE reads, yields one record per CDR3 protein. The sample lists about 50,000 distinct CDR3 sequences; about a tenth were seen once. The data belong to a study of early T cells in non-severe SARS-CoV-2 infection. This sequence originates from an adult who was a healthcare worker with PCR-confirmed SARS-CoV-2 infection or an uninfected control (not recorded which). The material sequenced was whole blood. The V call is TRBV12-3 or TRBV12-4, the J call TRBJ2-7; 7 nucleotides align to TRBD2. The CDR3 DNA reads TGTGCCAGCAGTTCGGGGGAGGGGATTGATTACGAGCAGTACTTC. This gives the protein CASSSGEGIDYEQYF.